This TCR beta chain was recovered during a study of blood T cell repertoires in COVID-19 (dated by TCRdb to 2020 to 2022). Concerning the study at large: The collaborator samples originated in the United States, Italy and Spain and spanned the acute and convalescent phases of COVID-19. The material from the prospective study consisted of cDNA or gDNA derived from T cells, B-cell-depleted T cells, or PBMCs. Subjects who had been exposed to COVID-19, were actively infected with it, or had recovered from it provided the deeply sampled blood TCRbeta repertoires that made up the dataset. The repertoires were made available in a free public database intended to serve as a resource for research on the immune response to SARS-CoV-2. The samples were drawn from two sources: the first 160 participants of the ongoing ImmuneRACE study, and over 950 subjects contributed by 6 global collaborators. Nearly every sample came with metadata listing a de-identified subject ID, COVID-19 status, age in years and sex. Where HLA class I and class II types were available, the types were taken from metadata supplied by the sample provider, not from assay-based typing. The paper's findings and limits, for the study overall: The quantity of clinical and demographic metadata differed by source and by participant and was supplied without curation.

In the germline V gene, CDR1 corresponds to ENHRY and CDR2 to SYGVKD. The germline V end is reduced by 11 bases and the J end by 5 bases; junction bases left unmatched: 17. Including cysteine and phenylalanine, the CDR3 has 16 amino acids. The only DNA kept is the CDR3, 48 bases in frame from the first base. Whole blood was collected in K2EDTA tubes by collaborating institutions according to the institutions' own protocols. For TCRbeta analysis, collaborators shipped samples in one of three forms: frozen whole blood, isolated PBMCs, or DNA extracted from either of those sample types. TCRbeta CDR3 regions were amplified from genomic DNA by means of the immunoSEQ Assay, a bias-controlled multiplex PCR. The original methods were these. Nucleated cell counts per sample were estimated from amplification of reference gene primers within the assay. To quantify the absolute abundance of each unique TCRbeta CDR3 rearrangement, sequence reads were collapsed and filtered. Productive Simpson clonality was computed per sample as the square root of Simpson's diversity index over productive rearrangements. As stored in TCRdb, this immuneACCESS dataset retains in-frame rearrangements with V and J assigned. A fraction of the clones does not appear; measured against another copy, unresolved V genes explain less than half of the discrepancy, and the remainder lacks a known reason. D and trimming were read from the DNA, whereas the V and J calls and clone size are those reported in that table. The sample profile shows about 89,000 clones; over 75% of them were found once. Of the sample, roughly 10% is held by the ten largest clones.

In its sample, this clone was seen once. This receptor's antigen is unknown. The record has no base qualities; no much larger clone is one base away. The sequenced sample was peripheral blood. This TCR was recovered from a woman of 80 years or more with acute or convalescent COVID-19. The rearranged chain carries TRBV10-3 and TRBJ2-2, with TRBD1 matching 7 junction bases. The DNA reads TGTGCCGTCCAAAAGAATACAGGGGCCGGGACCGGGGAGCTGTTTTTT. Its product reads: CAVQKNTGAGTGELFF.